What follows is one T cell receptor (beta chain) and its context. Original processing methods: Estimates of nucleated cell counts were drawn from the amplification of reference gene primers. The method was immunoSEQ multiplex PCR; TCRdb's version includes in-frame clones alone and lacks a portion of them. That table supplies the V and J calls and clone size; D and trimming were determined from the DNA. The sample yields hundreds of thousands of clones, more than 70% seen once. Per germline, CDR1 LGHDT and CDR2 YNNKEL (reference sequence). The germline V and J ends were trimmed by 0 bases and 0 bases, with 9 bases remaining between them. This CDR3 contains 16 residues. The data were taken from a study of blood T cell repertoires in COVID-19. Study at large: Acute and convalescent COVID-19 samples came from the United States, Italy and Spain. PBMCs, B-cell-depleted T cells, or T cells provided the cDNA or gDNA that made up the material.

This receptor was taken from a woman older than 75 with acute or convalescent COVID-19. The chain couples TRBV3-1 (or the pseudogene TRBV3-2) to TRBJ1-3; the D is unclear. Sequencing was done on a sample of peripheral blood. The CDR3 loop reads CASSQDAGSSGNTIYF. As DNA, the CDR3 is TGTGCCAGCAGCCAAGACGCCGGTAGCTCTGGAAACACCATATATTTT.